This T cell receptor beta chain was recorded in a study of CD4 T cells in relation to SARS-CoV-2 and coronaviruses. At the level of the study: After roughly eleven days of antigen culture, PBMC TCR beta CDR3s were sequenced. Negative control cultures got HIV-1 Nef peptides or no peptide. Whole-study results and caveats: In approximately 71% of donors, memory CD4+ clonotypes crossrecognized SARS-CoV-2 and at least one common cold coronavirus spike.

Using immunoSEQ multiplex PCR, the repertoire was profiled, and TCRdb retains in-frame clones only, with some absent. The sample gives nearly 25,000 clones, roughly 80% of which show up once; more than 15% is in the top ten. V was cut by 0 bases and J by 4 bases, with 4 bases left in between. The CDR3 has 12 amino acids. Germline V gives CDR1 SGHNT, CDR2 YYREEE (reference sequence). Points on this clone: What it binds is not known.

Unexposed donor CD4+ T cells date from 2011-2018, before the COVID-19 pandemic. CD4+ T cells were isolated from the cells after more than nine days of culture. Unexposed-donor CD4+ T cells were probed with SARS-CoV-2 S/N and four cold-coronavirus spikes, cells permitting. The chain uses TRBV5-4 and TRBJ1-2; D not resolved. What was sequenced was CD4+ T cells from PBMCs, cultured in vitro. This receptor was obtained from a human donor in good health. The CDR3 is CASSLDGYGYTF. The CDR3 nucleotides read TGTGCCAGCAGCTTGGACGGCTATGGCTACACCTTC.